These 13 T cell receptor beta chains were all obtained from the same sample, sequenced in a study of blood T cell repertoires in COVID-19. The table came from immunoSEQ multiplex PCR; TCRdb's copy has only in-frame clones and leaves some out. Seen here are about 120,000 clones, 60% to 85% observed once, and the top ten hold about 2%. The sample consisted of peripheral blood. These receptors were collected from a man aged 65 to 79 with acute or convalescent COVID-19.

This sequence joins TRBV6-5 and TRBJ1-5, with D perhaps matching TRBD1 (6 bases). V was cut by 6 bases and J by 2 bases, with 14 bases left in between. This CDR3 comprises 15 residues. The germline CDR1 and CDR2 sequences are MNHEY and SVGAGI. CDR3 sequence: CASSSTGNGNQPQHF. CDR3 sequence (DNA): TGTGCCAGCAGCTCAACAGGGAATGGCAATCAGCCCCAGCATTTT.

The rearrangement links TRBV6-5 to TRBJ2-7; a possible D gene is TRBD2 (5 bases). This CDR3 has 13 amino acids. Germline V gene lookup returns CDR1 MNHEY and CDR2 SVGAGI. The V and J ends lost 10 bases and 1 base respectively, with 14 bases between them. CDR3 residues: CAIRNRGSYEQYF. Written as DNA, the CDR3 is TGTGCCATCCGAAATCGCGGGTCCTACGAGCAGTACTTC.

The chain employs TRBV6-5 and TRBJ1-5; TRBD1 might be the D (5 bases). Germline CDR1 is MNHEY and CDR2 is SVGAGI. This CDR3 spans 13 amino acids. V lost 10 bases and J 2 bases, leaving 12 bases between the germline ends. This CDR3 is CATREARNQPQHF. CDR3 DNA: TGTGCCACCAGGGAGGCGCGCAATCAGCCCCAGCATTTT.

The J gene is TRBJ1-4, the V gene TRBV6-5; 8 positions agree with TRBD1. In germline, CDR1 is MNHEY, CDR2 SVGAGI. V was pared by 10 bases and J by 8 bases, with 6 bases of the junction left unmatched. CDR3 length equals 12 residues. This CDR3 is CATEDRDEKLFF. The CDR3 DNA sequence: TGTGCCACTGAGGACAGGGACGAAAAACTGTTTTTT.

The CDR3 nucleotides are TGTGCCAGTAATCTCCCCTGGGGGGTAGACAGGGCCACTTACCCTAATTCACCCCTCCACTTT. Protein sequence: CASNLPWGVDRATYPNSPLHF. V usage is TRBV19 and J usage is TRBJ1-6, with 7 bases aligning to TRBD1. J gave up 6 bases and V 7 bases, and 27 bases lay outside the gene matches. This CDR3 spans 21 amino acids. Looked up from germline, CDR1 is LNHDA and CDR2 is SQIVND (reference sequence). The full variable domain, its missing parts supplied by reference TRBV19 and TRBJ1-6, is DGGITQSPKYLFRKEGQNVTLSCEQNLNHDAMYWYRQDPGQGLRLIYYSQIVNDFQKGDIAEGYSVSREKKESFPLTVTSAQKNPTAFYLCASNLPWGVDRATYPNSPLHFGNGTRLTVT.

A few counts support this clone. The V and J genes are TRBV11-1 and TRBJ2-5, with D possibly being TRBD1 (5 bases). The germline V gene encodes CDR1 SGHAT and CDR2 FQDESV (reference sequence). The CDR3 loop spans 16 amino acids. Trimming cost V 1 base and J 3 bases, with 15 bases left between them. CDR3 in amino acids: CASSLDWTFSEETQYF. Written as DNA, the CDR3 is TGTGCCAGCAGCTTAGACTGGACATTTTCAGAAGAGACCCAGTACTTC. The complete variable domain, with remaining parts taken from reference TRBV11-1 and TRBJ2-5, reads EAEVAQSPRYKITEKSQAVAFWCDPISGHATLYWYRQILGQGPELLVQFQDESVVDDSQLPKDRFSAERLKGVDSTLKIQPAELGDSAMYLCASSLDWTFSEETQYFGPGTRLLVL.

This chain joins TRBV5-1 and TRBJ1-3; D perhaps matches TRBD1 (6 bases). In germline, CDR1 is SGHRS, CDR2 YFSETQ. V lost 2 bases and J lost 3, with 9 bases in between. CDR3 length: 14 amino acids. CDR3 residues: CASSLQGGGNTIYF. The CDR3 nucleotides are TGCGCCAGCAGCTTACAGGGCGGTGGAAACACCATATATTTT.

This clone was observed a few times. The gene calls are TRBV10-3 and TRBJ1-2; a weak D match, TRBD1 (5 bases). Trimming stripped 7 bases from V and 2 bases from J, with 17 bases between. The CDR3 is made up of 15 amino acids. CDR1 ENHRY and CDR2 SYGVKD come from the germline V gene. The CDR3 reads CAITQGTGSNYGYTF. The CDR3 DNA follows: TGTGCCATCACCCAAGGTACAGGTTCAAACTATGGCTACACCTTC.

J is TRBJ1-1 and V is TRBV5-1; D remains unclear. The V and J ends lost 3 bases and 2 bases respectively, with 8 bases between them. Per germline, CDR1 SGHRS and CDR2 YFSETQ. The CDR3 is made up of 13 amino acids. CDR3 in DNA: TGCGCCAGCAGCTACGACAAAAACACTGAAGCTTTCTTT. Translation: CASSYDKNTEAFF.

The chain is built from TRBV5-1 and TRBJ1-5; no firm D call. Trimming pared 4 bases from V and 6 bases from J, leaving 17 bases between. Germline V gene data show CDR1 as SGHRS and CDR2 as YFSETQ. CDR3 length: 15 amino acids. CDR3 in DNA: TGCGCCAGCAGCCACGATCCGGGGATTGGTCAGCCCCAGCATTTT. Its protein is CASSHDPGIGQPQHF.

The J gene is TRBJ2-5, the V gene TRBV9; 10 bases fit TRBD1. This CDR3 has 14 residues. V trimming: 4 bases; J trimming: 5 bases; junction bases outside the gene matches: 5. Germline CDR1 and CDR2: SGDLS and YYNGEE. The CDR3 protein is CASSPGQGDETQYF. The CDR3 DNA reads as TGTGCCAGCAGCCCCGGACAGGGGGACGAGACCCAGTACTTC. The variable domain in full, completed from reference TRBV9 and TRBJ2-5, reads DSGVTQTPKHLITATGQRVTLRCSPRSGDLSVYWYQQSLDQGLQFLIQYYNGEERAKGNILERFSAQQFPDLHSELNLSSLELGDSALYFCASSPGQGDETQYFGPGTRLLVL.

V and J are TRBV7-9 and TRBJ1-5; D is perhaps TRBD1 (6 bases). Germline values: CDR1 SEHNR, CDR2 FQNEAQ (reference sequence). This CDR3 spans 13 amino acids. The germline V and J ends were trimmed by 5 bases and 6 bases, with 11 bases remaining between them. The CDR3 loop is CASSQQGIQPQHF. The CDR3, as DNA: TGTGCCAGCAGCCAACAGGGAATTCAGCCCCAGCATTTT.

In this sample, this clone turned up a few times. The rearrangement joins TRBV19 to TRBJ2-1; a possible D gene is TRBD2 (6 bases). The CDR3 is 13 amino acids. From germline, CDR1 is LNHDA and CDR2 SQIVND (reference sequence). Deletions cut 7 bases from V and 4 bases from J, with 11 bases between. This chain's CDR3 is CASTPRGYNEQFF. In nucleotides, the CDR3 is TGTGCCAGTACCCCCCGGGGGTACAATGAGCAGTTCTTC.